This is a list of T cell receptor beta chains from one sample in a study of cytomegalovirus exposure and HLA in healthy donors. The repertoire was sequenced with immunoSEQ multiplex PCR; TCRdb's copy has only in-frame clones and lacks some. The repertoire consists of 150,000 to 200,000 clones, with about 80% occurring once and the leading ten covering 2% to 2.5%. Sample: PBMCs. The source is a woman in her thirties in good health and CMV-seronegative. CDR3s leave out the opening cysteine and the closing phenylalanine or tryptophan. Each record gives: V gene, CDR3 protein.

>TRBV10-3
AISEYGQSMGEQY
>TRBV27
ASSLSILAGVSGANVLT
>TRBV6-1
ASSEGQSNSPLH
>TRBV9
ASSGNMGPEQF
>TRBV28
ASSLGGYTGFDGYT
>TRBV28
ASSFQDRHYEQY
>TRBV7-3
ASSLNAGGFASSGANVLT
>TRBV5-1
ASSPAGGKETQY
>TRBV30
AWSVRGLAEQF
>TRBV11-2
ASRRGSNNEQF
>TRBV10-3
AISEKKVGGAGTRAVYEQY
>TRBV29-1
SGDPGTVYNEQF
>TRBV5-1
ASSLERGFAGGNEQF
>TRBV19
ASSTQGGEQY
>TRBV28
ASSLWGAGNTEAF
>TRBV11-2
ASSYLSTSGVSGYEQY
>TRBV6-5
ASSYGQATDTQY
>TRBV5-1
ASSGELAEQETQY
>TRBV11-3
ASSERLTSTGELF
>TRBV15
ATSRGGATEAF